These 20 T cell receptor beta chains originate from one sample sequenced in a study of OX40 agonist ivuxolimab in advanced cancers. Repertoires were generated with immunoSEQ multiplex PCR, while TCRdb's copy carries only in-frame clones and drops some. The repertoire includes around 69,000 clones, 80% to 90% of them detected once, and 3% to 4% sits in the top ten. The material sequenced was CD4+ or CD8+ T cells sorted from blood, taken in a trial of the OX40 agonist ivuxolimab. Source of these receptors: an adult with an advanced solid tumor such as melanoma, head and neck, liver or kidney cancer.

V is TRBV7-9 and J is TRBJ2-6; D is undetermined. V was cut by 1 base and J by 4 bases, with 5 bases left in between. The CDR3 is 14 residues long. The germline V gene has CDR1 SEHNR and CDR2 FQNEAQ (reference sequence). The CDR3 DNA follows: TGTGCCAGCAGCTTAGGAGAAGGGGCCAACGTCCTGACTTTC. Translation: CASSLGEGANVLTF.

The rearrangement joins TRBV5-1 to TRBJ1-5; D remains ambiguous. Germline V gives CDR1 SGHRS, CDR2 YFSETQ. The CDR3 is 14 amino acids. The V gene lost 0 bases and the J gene lost 6 bases, with 10 bases spanning the gap. CDR3 DNA sequence: TGCGCCAGCAGCTTGGGTGGGGTCGGTCAGCCCCAGCATTTT. It specifies CASSLGGVGQPQHF.

The chain joins TRBV19 to TRBJ1-1; maybe TRBD1 (5 bases). The CDR3 runs to 13 residues. Trimming took off 10 bases at V and 1 base at J, with 13 bases between the two ends. Germline CDR1 is LNHDA and CDR2 is SQIVND (reference sequence). The DNA of the CDR3 is TGTGCCACCCGGGGGATAGGGAACACTGAAGCTTTCTTT. Amino acids: CATRGIGNTEAFF.

The rearrangement uses TRBV7-3 and TRBJ2-3; D is unresolved. This CDR3 contains 14 residues. Trimming shortened V by 2 bases and J by 2 bases, and 8 bases separated the two germline ends. The germline V gene encodes CDR1 SGHTA and CDR2 FQGTGA. The CDR3 is CASSLSINTDTQYF. CDR3 in DNA: TGTGCCAGCAGCTTATCGATTAACACAGATACGCAGTATTTT.

This clone has just one count. The chain employs TRBV7-2 and TRBJ2-5, with 8 bases fitting TRBD2. Germline lookup yields CDR1 SGHTA and CDR2 FQGNSA. The CDR3 is made up of 16 amino acids. J lost 5 bases, V lost 3 bases, and 11 bases had no gene match. The CDR3 protein is CASSLNHRGTRETQYF. The CDR3 DNA is TGTGCCAGCAGCTTGAATCACCGCGGGACTAGGGAGACCCAGTACTTC.

The chain carries TRBV9 and TRBJ1-2, with no clear D. The CDR3 is 13 amino acids. The V end was cut by 2 bases, the J end by 4 bases, with 9 bases between. Germline CDR1 reads SGDLS; CDR2 reads YYNGEE. CDR3 in DNA: TGTGCCAGCAGCGTTGACGGAGGCTATGGCTACACCTTC. Protein sequence: CASSVDGGYGYTF. The variable domain in full, completed from reference TRBV9 and TRBJ1-2, reads DSGVTQTPKHLITATGQRVTLRCSPRSGDLSVYWYQQSLDQGLQFLIQYYNGEERAKGNILERFSAQQFPDLHSELNLSSLELGDSALYFCASSVDGGYGYTFGSGTRLTVV.

The V call is TRBV6-1, the J call TRBJ1-4; no definite D call. This CDR3 contains 15 residues. The germline V gene encodes CDR1 MNHNS and CDR2 SASEGT. The V gene lost 6 bases and the J gene lost 0 bases, with 11 bases spanning the gap. In nucleotides, the CDR3 is TGTGCCAGCAGCCCCCGTCGTGCAACTAATGAAAAACTGTTTTTT. Amino acid sequence: CASSPRRATNEKLFF.

The V gene is TRBV9, the J gene TRBJ2-5; the D gene could be TRBD1 or TRBD2 (5 bases each). The V gene's germline CDR1 is SGDLS and CDR2 YYNGEE. The CDR3 covers 15 residues. The V gene lost 0 bases and the J gene lost 5 bases, with 14 bases spanning the gap. The CDR3 DNA reads as TGTGCCAGCAGCGTAGCTGTCGGGGCACGGGAGACCCAGTACTTC. Translation gives CASSVAVGARETQYF. The full variable domain, completed using reference TRBV9 and TRBJ2-5, is DSGVTQTPKHLITATGQRVTLRCSPRSGDLSVYWYQQSLDQGLQFLIQYYNGEERAKGNILERFSAQQFPDLHSELNLSSLELGDSALYFCASSVAVGARETQYFGPGTRLLVL.

J is TRBJ1-1 and V is TRBV7-9; the match to TRBD1 covers 11 bases. Trimming took 5 bases from V and 4 from J; bases not matched to a gene: 6. Germline values: CDR1 SEHNR, CDR2 FQNEAQ (reference sequence). The CDR3 is 15 amino acids. CDR3 nucleotide sequence: TGTGCCAGCAGCCCGAGGGGGACAGGGGGCACTGAAGCTTTCTTT. Protein sequence: CASSPRGTGGTEAFF.

This chain connects TRBV6-1 to TRBJ2-1, with 11 bases aligning to TRBD2. The V gene end was trimmed by 4 bases and the J gene end by 2 bases; junction bases not matched to a gene: 4. The germline gives CDR1 MNHNS, CDR2 SASEGT. CDR3 length: 16 residues. In DNA, the CDR3 is TGTGCCAGCAGTGGTGAACTAGCGGGAGCCTACAATGAGCAGTTCTTC. Residues: CASSGELAGAYNEQFF.

This clone appeared once. This chain links TRBV27 with TRBJ2-7; D is possibly TRBD1 (5 bases). The V end was cut by 6 bases, the J end by 3 bases, with 21 bases between. Germline V gene lookup returns CDR1 MNHEY and CDR2 SMNVEV (reference sequence). The CDR3 runs 16 residues. The CDR3 loop is CASSRRGPGQGYEQYF. The CDR3 DNA reads TGTGCCAGCAGCCGAAGGGGCCCCGGGCAGGGCTACGAGCAGTACTTC.

V usage is TRBV18 and J usage is TRBJ2-2; possibly TRBD1 for D (6 bases). The CDR3 loop spans 16 amino acids. Germline-derived CDR1 and CDR2 are KGHSH and LQKENI. Trimming shortened V by 6 bases and J by 4 bases, and 18 bases separated the two germline ends. The CDR3 DNA reads TGTGCCAGCTCTGAAAACCGGCAGGGGATCACCGGGGAGCTGTTTTTT. Its translation is CASSENRQGITGELFF.

The chain uses TRBV27 and TRBJ1-1; possible D gene TRBD1, 6 bases. This CDR3 is 14 amino acids long. CDR1 MNHEY and CDR2 SMNVEV come from the germline V gene (reference sequence). The ends were cut back, 6 bases at V and 3 bases at J, with 14 bases in the middle. The chain's CDR3 is CASRKGGGDTEAFF. In nucleotides, the CDR3 is TGTGCCAGCAGGAAGGGGGGAGGGGACACTGAAGCTTTCTTT.

This chain uses TRBV19 with TRBJ1-2; 7 nucleotides align to TRBD1. Germline trimming cut 3 bases from V and 4 bases from J; bases unmatched to any gene: 8. Germline CDR1 LNHDA, CDR2 SQIVND (reference sequence). The CDR3 length is 15 residues. In DNA, the CDR3 is TGTGCCAGTAGTATTTTACAGGGGCTTGGCTATGGCTACACCTTC. Its translation is CASSILQGLGYGYTF.

DNA of the CDR3: TGTGCCAGCAGGTCCCCCCCCGACGGCACAGATACGCAGTATTTT. Protein: CASRSPPDGTDTQYF. The chain is built from TRBV6-5 and TRBJ2-3; D is unclear. CDR3 length: 15 amino acids. Trimming cost V 6 bases and J 1 base, with 14 bases left between them. Germline assignment: CDR1 MNHEY and CDR2 SVGAGI.

The chain employs TRBV2 and TRBJ2-7; the D is unclear. The CDR3 extends over 15 amino acids. Germline V gene lookup returns CDR1 SNHLY and CDR2 FYNNEI. V lost 6 bases, J lost 7 bases, and 22 bases lay in between. The CDR3 DNA is TGTGCCAGCAGCACCGGTGAGGTCGTGCCTGGGGAGCAGTACTTC. Protein: CASSTGEVVPGEQYF. Complete variable domain (other parts from reference TRBV2 and TRBJ2-7): EPEVTQTPSHQVTQMGQEVILRCVPISNHLYFYWYRQILGQKVEFLVSFYNNEISEKSEIFDDQFSVERPDGSNFTLKIRSTKLEDSAMYFCASSTGEVVPGEQYFGPGTRLTVT.

The rearrangement uses TRBV30 and TRBJ2-4; 15 bases map to TRBD2. This CDR3 comprises 13 residues. Germline values: CDR1 GTSNPN, CDR2 SVGIG (reference sequence). Trimming cost V 5 bases and J 8 bases; bases outside gene matches: 1. In DNA form, the CDR3 reads TGTGCCTGGGGGACTAGCGGGGGGCACATTCAGTACTTC. Its translation is CAWGTSGGHIQYF.

V and J are TRBV28 and TRBJ1-1; D not certain. The germline V and J ends were trimmed by 10 bases and 0 bases, with 6 bases remaining between them. Germline V gives CDR1 MDHEN, CDR2 SYDVKM. The CDR3 totals 11 residues. In nucleotides, the CDR3 is TGTGCCACTACCTTGAACACTGAAGCTTTCTTT. This gives the protein CATTLNTEAFF.

V is TRBV6-4 and J is TRBJ2-3, with TRBD2 matching over 9 bases. In germline, CDR1 is MRHNA, CDR2 SNTAGT. J lost 1 base, V lost 5 bases, and 1 base had no gene match. The CDR3 has 14 amino acids. The CDR3 reads CASSWTSGTDTQYF. CDR3 DNA: TGTGCCAGCAGTTGGACTAGCGGCACAGATACGCAGTATTTT.

The chain joins TRBV5-6 to TRBJ1-4, with D uncertain. V lost 1 base and J 4 bases, leaving 8 bases between the germline ends. The germline V gene has CDR1 SGHDT and CDR2 YYEEEE. The CDR3 runs to 14 residues. CDR3 nucleotide sequence: TGTGCCAGCAGCTTGCCCGGTGGTAATGAAAAACTGTTTTTT. Its protein is CASSLPGGNEKLFF.